This T cell receptor (beta chain) was identified during a study of Graves' ophthalmopathy and Graves' hyperthyroidism (dated by TCRdb to 2016 to 2019). In the study overall: Peripheral blood was collected at initial diagnosis, before any treatment. To explore V-J signatures that distinguish ophthalmopathy from hyperthyroidism, a discovery set of 100 patients was enrolled, made up of 40 to 45 with ophthalmopathy and 55 to 65 with stable hyperthyroidism. In total, approximately 130 blood samples were TCR-sequenced: 43 ophthalmopathy, 80 or so hyperthyroidism and roughly 17 hyperthyroidism-to-ophthalmopathy patients. For independent validation, a separate cohort was made up of fewer than 20 hyperthyroidism patients plus 17 patients who later progressed from hyperthyroidism to ophthalmopathy. The study used TCR beta repertoire signatures to distinguish Graves' ophthalmopathy from Graves' hyperthyroidism and to predict progression to ophthalmopathy. T-cell repertoires of thyroid tissue and blood were compared in more than 5 hyperthyroidism patients. Following sampling, methimazole starting at 30 mg daily was administered to hyperthyroidism patients, and high-dose intravenous methylprednisolone was administered to ophthalmopathy patients. General findings and caveats noted by the study authors: Among expanded thyroid clonotypes with frequency above 0.001, most also showed up in blood, which suggests that blood repertoires may reflect the thyroid immune response. No statistical method was used to set the sample size in advance, and the investigators knew which group each participant was assigned to. In cross-validation, the 13-signature model distinguished ophthalmopathy from stable hyperthyroidism with less than 90% sensitivity and around 83% specificity, while in the test set the corresponding values were roughly 80% and 75%. In validation, the model predicted ophthalmopathy progression with 70.59% sensitivity and 72% to 80% specificity; roughly eleven predicted patients were CT-confirmed with GO in a median of 6.5 months.

The ophthalmopathy patients had moderately to severely active disease, with a Clinical Activity Score of 3 or higher, a NOSPECS grade of 4 or higher, and a disease duration of less than 3 months. Anyone with other autoimmune diseases, uncontrolled infections, pregnancy or lactation was excluded from the study. Clinical symptoms, serum thyroxine, TRAb, thyroid ultrasound and orbital computed tomography were used for diagnosis. Ficoll-Paque density gradient centrifugation was used to isolate PBMCs from around 9.1 ml of fresh peripheral blood. Total RNA was extracted with Trizol reagent and quality-checked on an Agilent 2100 Bioanalyzer. There are 17 amino acids in the CDR3, from cysteine to phenylalanine inclusive. Here the CDR3 DNA is all that survives: 51 bases in frame from base 1. CDR1 and CDR2, looked up from the germline V gene, are MNHNS and SASEGT. Deletion took 0 bases off V and 4 bases off J, with a span of 18 bases between the germline ends.

Turning to this clonotype: The clone's antigen remains unknown. The record has no base qualities; no much larger clone is one base away.

TCR beta CDR3 regions were amplified from RNA transcripts for repertoire sequencing. The first round was an RT-PCR using HTBI primers with the Qiagen OneStep RT-PCR kit, and this first round was followed by a second-round multiplex PCR, then size selection and purification. Sequencing of the libraries was carried out on an Illumina HiSeq2000 in paired-end mode with 100 bp reads. The original pipeline was this. SOAPnuke was used for read processing, and reads with adapters, uncalled bases, a mean Phred below 15, or no exact constant-primer or identifier match were discarded. COPE v1.2.5 was used to merge high-quality paired reads. Each unique nucleotide sequence was treated as a clonotype, and MiTCR v1.1 was used to align the clonotypes to the IMGT TRB V, D and J references. The analysis was limited to V-J combinations with a frequency above 0.0001, which together covered around 99% of the repertoires. For each V-J combination, a TCR clonal expansion and chaos score was defined as F50 clonal expansion divided by the chaos observed in the TCRdist matrix. Welch's t-statistics and random forest were used to reduce features to some 13 V-J combinations, which were fed into a naive Bayes classifier. Thyroid-blood repertoire similarity was quantified with the Morisita-Horn index. In-frame beta chains were kept once TCRdb had trimmed the public reads at Q25 with fastp and called clones with MiXCR. Each entry is one CDR3 protein sequence, shown with its most common DNA and genes. These V and J calls rely on TCRdb rather than the paper's analysis. The sample profile shows 650,000 to 900,000 distinct CDR3 sequences; 40% of them were found once. The leading ten clones occupy 44% of the sample.

The rearrangement combines TRBV6-1 with TRBJ1-2; no D gene call is confident. The sequencing sample was made of peripheral blood. This receptor was identified in an adult man with Graves' ophthalmopathy. The DNA reads as follows: TGTGCCAGCAGTGAAGCGAGCAGGAACCGGGTTTTCTATGGCTACACCTTC. It codes for CASSEASRNRVFYGYTF.